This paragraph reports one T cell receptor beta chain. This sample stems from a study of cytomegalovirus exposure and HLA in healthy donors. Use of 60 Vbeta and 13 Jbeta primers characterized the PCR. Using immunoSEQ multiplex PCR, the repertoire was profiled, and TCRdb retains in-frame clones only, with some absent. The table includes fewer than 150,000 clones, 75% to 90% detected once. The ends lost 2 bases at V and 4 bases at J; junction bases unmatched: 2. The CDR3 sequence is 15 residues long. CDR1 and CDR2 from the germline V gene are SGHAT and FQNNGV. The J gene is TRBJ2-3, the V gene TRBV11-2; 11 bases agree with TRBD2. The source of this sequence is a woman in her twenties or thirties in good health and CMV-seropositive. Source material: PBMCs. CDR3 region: CASSLLAGGADTQYF. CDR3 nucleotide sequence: TGTGCCAGCAGCTTACTAGCGGGAGGTGCAGATACGCAGTATTTT.